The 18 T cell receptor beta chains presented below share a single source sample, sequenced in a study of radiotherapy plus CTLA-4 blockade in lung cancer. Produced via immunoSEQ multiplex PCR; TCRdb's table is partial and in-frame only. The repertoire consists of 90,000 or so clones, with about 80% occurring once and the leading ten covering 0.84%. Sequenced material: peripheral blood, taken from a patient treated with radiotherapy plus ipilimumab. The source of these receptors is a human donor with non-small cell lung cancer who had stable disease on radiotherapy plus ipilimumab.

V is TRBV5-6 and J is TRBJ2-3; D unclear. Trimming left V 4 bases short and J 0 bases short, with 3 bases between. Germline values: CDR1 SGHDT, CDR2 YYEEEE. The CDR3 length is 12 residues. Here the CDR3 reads CASSLSTDTQYF. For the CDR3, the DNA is TGTGCCAGCAGCCTTAGCACAGATACGCAGTATTTT.

DNA for the CDR3: TGTGCCAGCAGCTTAAGCACGGTACTAACCTACGAGCAGTACTTC. Its translation is CASSLSTVLTYEQYF. This chain uses TRBV7-8 with TRBJ2-7; D not certain. Germline values: CDR1 SGHVS, CDR2 FQNEAQ. The CDR3 sequence is 15 residues long. V was shortened by 2 bases and J by 2 bases, with 13 bases between the two germline ends.

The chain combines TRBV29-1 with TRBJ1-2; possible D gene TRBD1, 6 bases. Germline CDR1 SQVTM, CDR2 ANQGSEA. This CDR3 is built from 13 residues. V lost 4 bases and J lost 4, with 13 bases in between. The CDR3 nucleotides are TGCAGCGTTGGGGGGGCTGGAGCCTATGGCTACACCTTC. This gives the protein CSVGGAGAYGYTF.

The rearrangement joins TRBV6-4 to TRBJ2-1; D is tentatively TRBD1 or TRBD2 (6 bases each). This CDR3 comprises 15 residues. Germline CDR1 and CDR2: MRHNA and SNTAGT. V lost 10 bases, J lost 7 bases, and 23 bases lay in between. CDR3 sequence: CATSLEGGALNEQFF. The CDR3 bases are TGTGCCACCTCACTAGAGGGGGGAGCCTTAAATGAGCAGTTCTTC.

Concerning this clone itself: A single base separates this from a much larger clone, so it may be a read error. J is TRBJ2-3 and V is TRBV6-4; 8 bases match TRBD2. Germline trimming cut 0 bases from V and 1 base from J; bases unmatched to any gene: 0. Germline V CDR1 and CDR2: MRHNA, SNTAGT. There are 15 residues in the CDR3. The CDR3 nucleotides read TGTGCCAGCAGTGACTCTAGCGGGGGCACAGATACGCAGTATTTT. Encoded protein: CASSDSSGGTDTQYF.

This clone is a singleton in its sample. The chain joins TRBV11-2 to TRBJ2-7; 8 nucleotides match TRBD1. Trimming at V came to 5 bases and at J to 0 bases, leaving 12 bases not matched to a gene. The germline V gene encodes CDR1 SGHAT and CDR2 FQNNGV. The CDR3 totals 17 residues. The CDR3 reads CASSAPPGQASSYEQYF. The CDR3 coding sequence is TGTGCCAGCAGCGCACCTCCGGGACAGGCCAGCTCCTACGAGCAGTACTTC. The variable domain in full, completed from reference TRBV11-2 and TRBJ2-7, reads EAGVAQSPRYKIIEKRQSVAFWCNPISGHATLYWYQQILGQGPKLLIQFQNNGVVDDSQLPKDRFSAERLKGVDSTLKIQPAKLEDSAVYLCASSAPPGQASSYEQYFGPGTRLTVT.

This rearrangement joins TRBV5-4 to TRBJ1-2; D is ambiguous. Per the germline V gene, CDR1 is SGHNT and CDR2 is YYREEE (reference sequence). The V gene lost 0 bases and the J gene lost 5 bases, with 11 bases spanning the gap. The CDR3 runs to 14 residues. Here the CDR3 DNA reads TGTGCCAGCAGCTTGGATCGGTCTGCGTATGGCTACACCTTC. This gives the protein CASSLDRSAYGYTF.

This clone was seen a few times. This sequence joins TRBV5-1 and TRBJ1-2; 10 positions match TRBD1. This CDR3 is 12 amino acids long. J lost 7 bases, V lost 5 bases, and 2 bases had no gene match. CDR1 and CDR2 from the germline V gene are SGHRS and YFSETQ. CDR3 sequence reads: CASSGQGVGYTF. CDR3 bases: TGCGCCAGCAGTGGACAGGGGGTTGGCTACACCTTC.

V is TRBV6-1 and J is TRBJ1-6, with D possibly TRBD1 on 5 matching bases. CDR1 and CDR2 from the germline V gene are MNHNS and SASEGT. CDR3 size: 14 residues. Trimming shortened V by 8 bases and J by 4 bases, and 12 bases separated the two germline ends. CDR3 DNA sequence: TGTGCCAGCTGGGACCGGGATTATAATTCACCCCTCCACTTT. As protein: CASWDRDYNSPLHF.

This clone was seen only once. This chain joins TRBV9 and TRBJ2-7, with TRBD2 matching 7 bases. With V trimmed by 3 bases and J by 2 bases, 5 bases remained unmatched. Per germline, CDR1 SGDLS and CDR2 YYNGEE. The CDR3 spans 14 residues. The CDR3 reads CASSGRDYTYEQYF. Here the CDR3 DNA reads TGTGCCAGCAGCGGCCGGGACTACACCTACGAGCAGTACTTC.

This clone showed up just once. DNA of the CDR3: TGTGCCAGCAGCTTAAATCCCGGAGAGCAGTTCTTC. It is translated as CASSLNPGEQFF. V gene TRBV7-3 combines with J gene TRBJ2-1; no definite D call. This CDR3 spans 12 amino acids. Germline V CDR1 and CDR2: SGHTA, FQGTGA. Trimming took 1 base from V and 10 from J, leaving 8 bases between them.

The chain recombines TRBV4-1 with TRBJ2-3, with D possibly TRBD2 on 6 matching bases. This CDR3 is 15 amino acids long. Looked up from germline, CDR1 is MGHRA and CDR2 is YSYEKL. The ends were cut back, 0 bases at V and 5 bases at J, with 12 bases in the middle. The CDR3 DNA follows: TGCGCCAGCAGCCAAGATAGGCGGGAAGTAGATACGCAGTATTTT. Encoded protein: CASSQDRREVDTQYF.

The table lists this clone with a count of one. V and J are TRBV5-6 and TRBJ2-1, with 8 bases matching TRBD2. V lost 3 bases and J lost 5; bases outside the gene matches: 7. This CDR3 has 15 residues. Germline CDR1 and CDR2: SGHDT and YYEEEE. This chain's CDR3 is CASSWVHGGDNEQFF. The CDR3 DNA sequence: TGTGCCAGCAGCTGGGTCCACGGGGGGGACAATGAGCAGTTCTTC.

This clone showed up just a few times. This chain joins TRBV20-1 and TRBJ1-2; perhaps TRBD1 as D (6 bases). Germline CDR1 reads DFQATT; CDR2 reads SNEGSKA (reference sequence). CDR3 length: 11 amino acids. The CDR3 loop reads CSTGRSGGYTF. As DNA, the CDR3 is TGCAGCACAGGGAGATCAGGCGGCTACACCTTC.

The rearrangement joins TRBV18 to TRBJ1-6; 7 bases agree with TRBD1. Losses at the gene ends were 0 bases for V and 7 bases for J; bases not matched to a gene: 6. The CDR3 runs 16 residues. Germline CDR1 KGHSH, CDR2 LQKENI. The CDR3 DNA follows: TGTGCCAGCTCACCACCGAACAGGGGAGTAAATTCACCCCTCCACTTT. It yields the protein CASSPPNRGVNSPLHF.

For the CDR3, the DNA is TGTGCCAGCAGCTTGGCCTTGGACAGCAATGAGCAGTTCTTC. Amino acids: CASSLALDSNEQFF. The chain combines TRBV5-4 with TRBJ2-1; a weak D match, TRBD1 (6 bases). The CDR3 loop spans 14 amino acids. CDR1 and CDR2 (germline): SGHNT, YYREEE (reference sequence). Trimming removed 0 bases from V and 6 bases from J, with 10 bases in between.

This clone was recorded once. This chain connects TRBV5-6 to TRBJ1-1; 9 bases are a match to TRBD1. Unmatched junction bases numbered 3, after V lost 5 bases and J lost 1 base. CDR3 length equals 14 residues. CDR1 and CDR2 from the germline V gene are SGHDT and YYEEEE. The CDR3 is CASRGQGRNTEAFF. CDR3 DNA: TGTGCCAGCAGGGGACAGGGTCGGAACACTGAAGCTTTCTTT.

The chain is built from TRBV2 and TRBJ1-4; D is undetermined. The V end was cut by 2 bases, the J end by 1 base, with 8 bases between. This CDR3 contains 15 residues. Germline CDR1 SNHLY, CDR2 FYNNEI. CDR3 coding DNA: TGTGCCAGCAGTGAAATGTCTCGAACTAATGAAAAACTGTTTTTT. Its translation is CASSEMSRTNEKLFF.